The sequence of this TCR beta chain was determined in a study of T cells after yellow fever vaccination. Study results and limitations: Most clones from primary vaccination resurfaced after the booster (around 97% CD4, 88% CD8). Abundant clonotypes from the bulk population could have been carried over as contaminants into FACS-sorted repertoires.

This CDR3 has 16 residues. CDR1 is LGHNA and CDR2 is YNFKEQ in the germline V gene. J was trimmed by 0 bases and V by 1 base; bases with no gene match: 6. TCRdb itself ran the 5' RACE reads through MiXCR, one entry per CDR3 protein. Here the sample spans 620,000 or so distinct CDR3 sequences, 9% to 15% being singletons. This clonotype was observed at least ten times. The antigen remains undetermined. The source is a man aged 25-40 years who received the YFV17D yellow fever vaccine. The sample consisted of PBMCs, taken on the day of the yellow fever booster vaccination. The V gene is TRBV4-2, the J gene TRBJ2-7; 7 nucleotides align to TRBD2. The CDR3 DNA is TGTGCCAGCAGCCAAGGGGCTAGCGGAGGCTCCTACGAGCAGTACTTC. Protein sequence: CASSQGASGGSYEQYF.